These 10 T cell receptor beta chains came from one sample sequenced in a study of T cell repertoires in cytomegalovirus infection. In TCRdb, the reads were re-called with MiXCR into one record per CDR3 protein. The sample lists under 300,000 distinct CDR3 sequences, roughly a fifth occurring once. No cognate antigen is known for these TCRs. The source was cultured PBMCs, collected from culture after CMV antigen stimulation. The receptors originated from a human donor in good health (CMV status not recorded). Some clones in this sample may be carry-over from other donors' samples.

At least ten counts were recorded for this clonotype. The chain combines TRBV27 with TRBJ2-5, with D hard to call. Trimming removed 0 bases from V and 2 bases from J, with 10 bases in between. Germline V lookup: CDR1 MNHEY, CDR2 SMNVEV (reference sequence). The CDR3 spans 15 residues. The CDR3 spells CASSLSGQFQETQYF. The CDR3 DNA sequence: TGTGCCAGCAGTTTATCCGGCCAGTTTCAAGAGACCCAGTACTTC.

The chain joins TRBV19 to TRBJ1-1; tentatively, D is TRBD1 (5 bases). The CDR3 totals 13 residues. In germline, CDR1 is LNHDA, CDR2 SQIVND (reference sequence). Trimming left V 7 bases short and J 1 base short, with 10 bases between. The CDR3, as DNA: TGTGCCAGTACAGGGCGCGGGAACACTGAAGCTTTCTTT. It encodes CASTGRGNTEAFF.

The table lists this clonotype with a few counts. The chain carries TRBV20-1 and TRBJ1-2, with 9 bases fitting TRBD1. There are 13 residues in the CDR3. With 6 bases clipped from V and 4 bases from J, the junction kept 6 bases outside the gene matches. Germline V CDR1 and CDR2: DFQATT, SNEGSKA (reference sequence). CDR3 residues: CSADRGSSYGYTF. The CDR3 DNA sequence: TGCAGTGCGGACAGGGGCTCTAGCTATGGCTACACCTTC.

DNA of the CDR3: TGTGCCAGCTCGTACCGGACTAGCGGGTACAATGAGCAGTTCTTC. It encodes CASSYRTSGYNEQFF. The gene calls are TRBV18 and TRBJ2-1; 11 bases are shared with TRBD2. Germline CDR1 KGHSH, CDR2 LQKENI. The V gene end was trimmed by 6 bases and the J gene end by 4 bases; junction bases not matched to a gene: 5. This CDR3 spans 15 amino acids.

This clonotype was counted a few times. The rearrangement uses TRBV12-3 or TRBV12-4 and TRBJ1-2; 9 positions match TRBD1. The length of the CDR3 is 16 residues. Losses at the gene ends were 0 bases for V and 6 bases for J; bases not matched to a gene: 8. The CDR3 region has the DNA TGTGCCAGCAGTTTAGCGCGGACAGGGGTAATTCATGGCTACACCTTC. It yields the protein CASSLARTGVIHGYTF.

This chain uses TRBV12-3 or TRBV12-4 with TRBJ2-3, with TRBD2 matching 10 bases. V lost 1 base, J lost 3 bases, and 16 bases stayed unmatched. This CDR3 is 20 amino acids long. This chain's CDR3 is CASSLGLAGVIRGRTDTQYF. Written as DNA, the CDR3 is TGTGCCAGCAGTTTAGGTCTAGCGGGAGTTATCCGGGGGAGGACAGATACGCAGTATTTT.

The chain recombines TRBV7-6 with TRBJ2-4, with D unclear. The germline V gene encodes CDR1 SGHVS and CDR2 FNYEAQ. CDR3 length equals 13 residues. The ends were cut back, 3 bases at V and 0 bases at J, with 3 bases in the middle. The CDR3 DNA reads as TGTGCCAGCAGCTTGCGAGCCAAAAACATTCAGTACTTC. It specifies CASSLRAKNIQYF.

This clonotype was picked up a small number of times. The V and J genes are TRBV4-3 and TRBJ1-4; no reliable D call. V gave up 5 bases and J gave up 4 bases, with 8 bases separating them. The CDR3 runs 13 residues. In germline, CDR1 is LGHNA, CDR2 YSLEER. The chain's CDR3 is CASSSGDNEKLFF. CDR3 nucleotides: TGCGCCAGCAGCAGCGGCGATAATGAAAAACTGTTTTTT.

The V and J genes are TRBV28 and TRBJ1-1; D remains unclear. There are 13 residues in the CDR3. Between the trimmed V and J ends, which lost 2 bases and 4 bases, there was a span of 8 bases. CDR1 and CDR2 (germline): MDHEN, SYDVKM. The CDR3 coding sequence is TGTGCCAGCAGTTTACAGATGGGCACTGAAGCTTTCTTT. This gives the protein CASSLQMGTEAFF.

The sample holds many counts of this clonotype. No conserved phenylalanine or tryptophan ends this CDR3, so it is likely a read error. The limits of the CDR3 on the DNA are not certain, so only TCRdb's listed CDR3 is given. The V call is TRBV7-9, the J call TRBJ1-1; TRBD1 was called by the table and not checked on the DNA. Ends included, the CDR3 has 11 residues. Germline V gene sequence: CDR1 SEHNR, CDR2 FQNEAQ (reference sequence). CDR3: CASSPGTGGYA.